The rows below give T cell receptor beta chains drawn from one sample of a study of T-cell reconstitution after alpha-beta-depleted transplantation in children. TCRdb reprocessed the PCR reads via MiXCR and lists one record per CDR3 protein. The repertoire holds almost 600,000 distinct CDR3 sequences, with approximately 30% as singletons. This sample comprised PBMCs, obtained before TCRalphabeta/CD19-depleted stem cell transplant. The source of these receptors is a boy younger than two with Wiskott-Aldrich syndrome, due to receive a stem cell transplant. The CDR3 runs from the conserved cysteine through the conserved F or W. D genes are given only for firm matches. Size is stated for part of the rows, as once, few or many counts, or as a class when the clone is expanded.

clone size	CDR3 length	J gene	V gene	D gene	CDR3 protein	CDR3 DNA
-	15	TRBJ2-1	TRBV12-3/TRBV12-4	TRBD2	CASSSTGLASNEQFF	TGTGCCAGCAGTTCCACGGGACTAGCTAGCAATGAGCAGTTCTTC
-	14	TRBJ2-3	TRBV20-1	TRBD2	CRRGPGGPTDTQYF	TGCAGACGAGGACCGGGAGGGCCCACAGATACGCAGTATTTT
-	17	TRBJ2-1	TRBV18	-	CASSPLSGSSSYNEQFF	TGTGCCAGCTCACCACTCTCCGGGAGCAGTTCCTACAATGAGCAGTTCTTC
-	16	TRBJ2-7	TRBV12-3/TRBV12-4	TRBD2	CASSRNLLAGTYEQYF	TGTGCCAGCAGTCGGAACCTTCTAGCGGGAACCTACGAGCAGTACTTC
-	14	TRBJ2-7	TRBV10-2	TRBD2	CASQLAGVSYEQYF	TGCGCCAGCCAGCTAGCGGGGGTCTCCTACGAGCAGTACTTC
few	14	TRBJ1-2	TRBV6-1	-	CASSEVIETYGYTF	TGTGCCAGCAGTGAAGTGATAGAAACGTATGGCTACACCTTC
-	17	TRBJ2-7	TRBV28	TRBD2	CASSFLWRGRAKYEQYF	TGTGCCAGCAGTTTCCTGTGGCGCGGGAGGGCCAAATACGAGCAGTACTTC
few	17	TRBJ2-6	TRBV3-1	-	CASSQAATSAGANVLTF	TGTGCCAGCAGCCAAGCGGCTACCTCAGCTGGGGCCAACGTCCTGACTTTC
once	12	TRBJ2-1	TRBV2	-	CASSEQGSEHFF	TGTGCCAGCAGTGAACAGGGTAGTGAGCATTTCTTC
few	12	TRBJ2-7	TRBV28	-	CASKIRAYEQYF	TGTGCCAGCAAGATTAGAGCCTACGAGCAGTACTTC
-	15	TRBJ2-1	TRBV12-3/TRBV12-4	TRBD2	CASSSSGSFYNEQFF	TGTGCCAGCAGTTCTAGCGGGAGTTTCTACAATGAGCAGTTCTTC
-	13	TRBJ1-4	TRBV29-1	-	CSVTITAREKLFF	TGCAGCGTAACTATAACAGCAAGGGAAAAACTGTTTTTT
few	12	TRBJ2-1	TRBV6-2/TRBV6-3	-	CASSQGGHEQFF	TGTGCCAGCAGTCAGGGTGGCCATGAGCAGTTCTTC
-	13	TRBJ2-7	TRBV12-3/TRBV12-4	-	CASSFTPGNEQYF	TGTGCCAGCAGTTTCACCCCGGGGAACGAGCAGTACTTC
few	14	TRBJ2-5	TRBV6-1	-	CASRLVRGQETQYF	TGTGCCAGCCGACTAGTAAGAGGCCAAGAGACCCAGTACTTC
-	14	TRBJ2-7	TRBV10-3	-	CAISVEGAKFQQYF	TGTGCCATCAGTGTAGAGGGAGCAAAGTTCCAGCAGTACTTC
-	14	TRBJ1-2	TRBV20-1	-	CSARPLHIDYGYTF	TGCAGTGCTAGACCCTTACATATCGACTATGGCTACACCTTC
-	14	TRBJ2-1	TRBV29-1	-	CSVEGEPPYNEQFF	TGCAGCGTTGAAGGAGAACCCCCTTACAATGAGCAGTTCTTC
few	15	TRBJ2-3	TRBV9	-	CASSVEPRGTDTQYF	TGTGCCAGCAGCGTAGAGCCACGAGGAACAGATACGCAGTATTTT
few	14	TRBJ2-2	TRBV6-5	-	CASRGQSNTGELFF	TGTGCCAGCCGGGGACAATCGAACACCGGGGAGCTGTTTTTT
-	19	TRBJ2-2	TRBV5-1	TRBD2	CASSWALGGTSSWTGELFF	TGCGCCAGCAGCTGGGCCCTGGGTGGGACTAGCTCGTGGACCGGGGAGCTGTTTTTT
few	18	TRBJ1-2	TRBV11-2	-	CASSLGWRQRPANYGYTF	TGTGCCAGCAGCTTAGGGTGGCGACAGCGCCCCGCTAACTATGGCTACACCTTC
-	14	TRBJ1-3	TRBV5-1	-	CASSSTTGGNTIYF	TGCGCCAGCAGCAGTACGACAGGAGGAAACACCATATATTTT